These 26 T cell receptor beta chains were all obtained from the same sample, sequenced in a study of blood T cell repertoires in COVID-19. Repertoires were generated with immunoSEQ multiplex PCR, while TCRdb's copy carries only in-frame clones and drops some. The sample has about 310,000 clones, almost 90% seen once. The material sequenced was PBMCs or T cells enriched from blood (not recorded which). The receptors come from a woman younger than 30 with acute COVID-19.

The gene calls are TRBV7-9 and TRBJ1-1, with 11 nucleotides matching TRBD1. Germline V gene lookup returns CDR1 SEHNR and CDR2 FQNEAQ (reference sequence). The CDR3 spans 17 residues. J was trimmed by 4 bases and V by 5 bases; bases with no gene match: 12. CDR3 region: CASSTGQGGRRGTEAFF. Here the CDR3 DNA reads TGTGCCAGCAGCACGGGACAGGGGGGCAGAAGGGGCACTGAAGCTTTCTTT.

This chain uses TRBV3-1 (or the pseudogene TRBV3-2) with TRBJ2-1; possible D gene TRBD2, 6 bases. Trimming took 3 bases from V and 2 from J, leaving 11 bases between them. The CDR3 is 15 residues long. CDR1 and CDR2 (germline): LGHDT, YNNKEL (reference sequence). Here the CDR3 DNA reads TGTGCCAGCAGCCAGACTAGTGCTACCTACAATGAGCAGTTCTTC. Translation gives CASSQTSATYNEQFF.

The chain recombines TRBV11-3 with TRBJ2-3; 8 nucleotides line up with TRBD2. The CDR3 has 17 residues. Germline V gives CDR1 SGHNT, CDR2 YENEEA. V gave up 2 bases and J gave up 0 bases; unmatched junction bases: 7. The CDR3 sequence is CASSLLPGGGSTDTQYF. The DNA for the CDR3 is TGTGCCAGCAGCTTACTCCCGGGAGGGGGGAGCACAGATACGCAGTATTTT.

This chain joins TRBV10-1 and TRBJ2-7; the match to TRBD2 covers 12 bases. CDR3 length: 16 residues. Losses at the gene ends were 7 bases for V and 2 bases for J; bases not matched to a gene: 9. Germline CDR1 is WNHNN and CDR2 is SYGVQD (reference sequence). The CDR3, as DNA: TGCGCCAGCACCCTTCTAAGACTAGCGGGAGCCTACGAGCAGTACTTC. The encoded protein is CASTLLRLAGAYEQYF.

The rearrangement uses TRBV6-2 or TRBV6-3 and TRBJ2-7; D is undetermined. This CDR3 has 12 residues. In germline, CDR1 is MNHEY, CDR2 SVGEGT. V dropped 2 bases and J dropped 3 bases, with 5 bases sitting between them. The CDR3 sequence is CASSYGVYEQYF. CDR3 DNA sequence: TGTGCCAGCAGTTACGGAGTCTACGAGCAGTACTTC.

This clone was picked up a small number of times. This rearrangement joins TRBV27 to TRBJ1-1; D not resolved. V was trimmed by 2 bases and J by 1 base, leaving 8 bases between them. This CDR3 has 14 residues. Germline V lookup: CDR1 MNHEY, CDR2 SMNVEV (reference sequence). The CDR3 region is CASSLLQKNTEAFF. Written as DNA, the CDR3 is TGTGCCAGCAGTTTACTGCAGAAGAACACTGAAGCTTTCTTT.

J is TRBJ2-1 and V is TRBV4-2, with a tentative D call TRBD2 (6 bases). Germline CDR1 LGHNA, CDR2 YNFKEQ. V lost 2 bases and J 2 bases, leaving 10 bases between the germline ends. The length of the CDR3 is 15 residues. CDR3 sequence reads: CASSQRESPYNEQFF. The CDR3 DNA reads as TGTGCCAGCAGCCAACGGGAGAGCCCCTACAATGAGCAGTTCTTC.

This chain uses TRBV29-1 with TRBJ2-1, with D perhaps matching TRBD1 (6 bases). The CDR3 contains 16 residues. V was trimmed by 3 bases and J by 8 bases, leaving 23 bases between them. Looked up from germline, CDR1 is SQVTM and CDR2 is ANQGSEA. CDR3 coding DNA: TGCAGCGTTGATTTCCGGAGGCAGGGGCGAGCGGATGAGCAGTTCTTC. Translated: CSVDFRRQGRADEQFF.

The chain recombines TRBV5-1 with TRBJ2-1, with 7 bases lining up with TRBD2. The CDR3 contains 13 residues. V was pared by 1 base and J by 9 bases, with 4 bases of the junction left unmatched. Germline-derived CDR1 and CDR2 are SGHRS and YFSETQ. The CDR3 loop reads CASSLPAGAEQFF. The CDR3 nucleotides read TGCGCCAGCAGCTTGCCGGCGGGAGCTGAGCAGTTCTTC.

This clone has just a few counts. The J gene is TRBJ2-5, the V gene TRBV18; TRBD1 is a possible D gene (5 bases). This CDR3 is built from 14 residues. Germline lookup yields CDR1 KGHSH and CDR2 LQKENI. Deletions cut 4 bases from V and 3 bases from J, with 12 bases between. The CDR3 sequence: CASSQSEGEETQYF. The DNA of the CDR3 is TGTGCCAGCTCACAAAGCGAAGGGGAAGAGACCCAGTACTTC.

This sequence joins TRBV18 and TRBJ1-4; the D gene is possibly TRBD1 (5 bases). Trimming removed 1 base at V and 8 bases at J, with 14 bases between. Germline loops: CDR1 KGHSH, CDR2 LQKENI. The CDR3 is made up of 15 amino acids. The CDR3 region has the DNA TGTGCCAGCTCACCACGTGGAGGGGTGGGCGAAAAACTGTTTTTT. Amino acids: CASSPRGGVGEKLFF.

The J gene is TRBJ2-1, the V gene TRBV15; tentatively, D is TRBD1 (7 bases). The germline V gene has CDR1 LNHNV and CDR2 YYDKDF (reference sequence). CDR3 length: 16 residues. V was shortened by 5 bases and J by 6 bases, with 20 bases between the two germline ends. Here the CDR3 reads CATSELGGQGGNEQFF. For the CDR3, the DNA is TGTGCCACCAGCGAGCTAGGTGGCCAGGGGGGCAATGAGCAGTTCTTC.

J is TRBJ1-2 and V is TRBV3-1 (or the pseudogene TRBV3-2); D is uncertain. CDR3 length: 13 amino acids. Germline CDR1 and CDR2: LGHDT and YNNKEL (reference sequence). Trimming pared 0 bases from V and 4 bases from J, leaving 6 bases between. The CDR3: CASSQEAGYGYTF. CDR3 DNA: TGTGCCAGCAGCCAAGAGGCAGGCTATGGCTACACCTTC.

The V gene is TRBV7-9, the J gene TRBJ2-7, with D perhaps TRBD2 (6 bases). Germline CDR1 SEHNR, CDR2 FQNEAQ (reference sequence). Trimming removed 6 bases at V and 1 base at J, with 16 bases between. CDR3 length: 15 residues. The CDR3 spells CASSPGPGRSYEQYF. CDR3 coding DNA: TGTGCCAGCAGTCCAGGCCCAGGGAGGTCCTACGAGCAGTACTTC.

In DNA, the CDR3 is TGTGCCAGCAGCGTAGACATAAACACCGGGGAGCTGTTTTTT. Its translation: CASSVDINTGELFF. The rearrangement links TRBV2 to TRBJ2-2; D not resolved. Looked up from germline, CDR1 is SNHLY and CDR2 is FYNNEI. This CDR3 contains 14 residues. The V end lost 6 bases, the J end lost 2 bases, and 10 bases lay between the germline ends.

The chain has TRBV28 and TRBJ2-1, with D unresolved. This CDR3 spans 13 amino acids. Germline assignment: CDR1 MDHEN and CDR2 SYDVKM. Between the trimmed V and J ends, which lost 3 bases and 5 bases, there was a span of 8 bases. CDR3 residues: CASSFSRDNEQFF. The CDR3 region has the DNA TGTGCCAGCAGTTTCTCCCGAGACAATGAGCAGTTCTTC.

The V gene is TRBV29-1, the J gene TRBJ2-1, with 8 bases that match TRBD2. The CDR3 is 15 residues long. Germline values: CDR1 SQVTM, CDR2 ANQGSEA. V dropped 1 base and J dropped 1; count of bases not matched to a gene: 3. The CDR3 loop reads CSVEAGGGSYNEQFF. CDR3 bases: TGCAGCGTTGAAGCGGGAGGGGGGTCCTACAATGAGCAGTTCTTC.

This clone was recorded only once. CDR3 sequence (DNA): TGCGCCAGCACCGAAACTAGCGGGAGTCAAGAGACCCAGTACTTC. Protein product: CASTETSGSQETQYF. The chain couples TRBV10-1 to TRBJ2-5, with 11 bases lining up with TRBD2. The V gene's germline CDR1 is WNHNN and CDR2 SYGVQD (reference sequence). The CDR3 runs to 15 residues. Trimming took 7 bases from V and 2 from J; bases not matched to a gene: 6.

The rearrangement uses TRBV28 and TRBJ1-6, with 10 bases matching TRBD1. The V and J ends lost 3 bases and 15 bases, in that order; junction bases with no gene match: 11. CDR3 length equals 15 residues. Germline-derived CDR1 and CDR2 are MDHEN and SYDVKM. Here the CDR3 reads CASSLGGTGAQGLHF. CDR3 sequence (DNA): TGTGCCAGCAGTTTGGGAGGGACAGGGGCCCAGGGCCTCCACTTT.

The chain carries TRBV13 and TRBJ2-7, with D possibly TRBD1 on 5 matching bases. The V end was cut by 4 bases, the J end by 0 bases, with 10 bases between. The CDR3 has 14 amino acids. In germline, CDR1 is PRHDT, CDR2 FYEKMQ (reference sequence). Here the CDR3 reads CASSSGHSSYEQYF. For the CDR3, the DNA is TGTGCCAGCAGCTCCGGACACAGCTCCTACGAGCAGTACTTC. Together with reference TRBV13 and TRBJ2-7, the CDR3 gives the full variable domain: AAGVIQSPRHLIKEKRETATLKCYPIPRHDTVYWYQQGPGQDPQFLISFYEKMQSDKGSIPDRFSAQQFSDYHSELNMSSLELGDSALYFCASSSGHSSYEQYFGPGTRLTVT.

The rearrangement links TRBV5-1 to TRBJ1-5; D is ambiguous. Trimming pared 5 bases from V and 5 bases from J, leaving 11 bases between. The CDR3 has 13 amino acids. Germline V gene data show CDR1 as SGHRS and CDR2 as YFSETQ. The CDR3: CASRVREDQPQHF. DNA for the CDR3: TGCGCCAGCAGAGTTAGGGAGGATCAGCCCCAGCATTTT.

The rearrangement joins TRBV6-5 to TRBJ2-4; TRBD1 matches 7 bases. Unmatched junction bases numbered 4, after V lost 11 bases and J lost 3 bases. Germline V gene lookup returns CDR1 MNHEY and CDR2 SVGAGI. This CDR3 comprises 12 residues. CDR3 residues: CAVRDSKNIQYF. DNA of the CDR3: TGTGCCGTACGGGACAGCAAAAACATTCAGTACTTC.

This chain connects TRBV19 to TRBJ1-6; perhaps TRBD1 as D (5 bases). The ends were cut back, 5 bases at V and 10 bases at J, with 15 bases in the middle. CDR1 LNHDA and CDR2 SQIVND come from the germline V gene (reference sequence). This CDR3 spans 14 amino acids. The DNA for the CDR3 is TGTGCCAGTAGTCGGAGGGGTGAACGATCACCCCTCCACTTT. Encoded protein: CASSRRGERSPLHF.

The chain couples TRBV7-9 to TRBJ1-6; D gene ambiguous. V was clipped by 5 bases and J by 14 bases, with 19 bases between them. In germline, CDR1 is SEHNR, CDR2 FQNEAQ (reference sequence). The CDR3 totals 14 residues. DNA for the CDR3: TGTGCCAGCAGCCCCCTAGTGGGTGGCACTTCCCTCCACTTT. It specifies CASSPLVGGTSLHF.

This clone was counted once. Within the sample, other DNA sequences also encode this same CDR3. The CDR3 nucleotides are TGCGCCAGCAGCTTGGGAGACTCAGATACGCAGTATTTT. It yields the protein CASSLGDSDTQYF. The V and J genes are TRBV5-1 and TRBJ2-3; no firm D call. This CDR3 has 13 amino acids. Trimming stripped 0 bases from V and 4 bases from J, with 6 bases between. Germline V CDR1 and CDR2: SGHRS, YFSETQ. Combining the CDR3 with reference TRBV5-1 and TRBJ2-3 gives the whole variable domain KAGVTQTPRYLIKTRGQQVTLSCSPISGHRSVSWYQQTPGQGLQFLFEYFSETQRNKGNFPGRFSGRQFSNSRSEMNVSTLELGDSALYLCASSLGDSDTQYFGPGTRLTVL.

The chain recombines TRBV28 with TRBJ2-5; D remains unclear. V lost 5 bases to trimming and J lost 5 bases, with 6 bases between them. In germline, CDR1 is MDHEN, CDR2 SYDVKM. This CDR3 comprises 11 residues. The CDR3 reads CASSTWETQYF. CDR3 nucleotides: TGTGCCAGCAGTACTTGGGAGACCCAGTACTTC.